Listed here are 19 T cell receptor beta chains from one sample, sequenced in a study of regulatory T cells in long-lasting Graves disease. According to the study, TCR beta libraries were built with iRepertoire HTBI primers and CDR3-region Arm-PCR. In TCRdb, the multiplex PCR reads were re-called with MiXCR into one record per CDR3 protein. The sample has about 470,000 distinct CDR3 sequences, about a fifth seen once; the top ten hold roughly 8%. Noted time point: persistent/refractory GD, antithyroid drugs over 5 years with positive TRAb. Construction of the TCR library relied on RNA isolated from PBMCs. Sequencing was performed on peripheral blood mononuclear cells (PBMCs), taken when the disease was refractory, from a patient treated with antithyroid drugs. These TCRs come from a female donor with Graves disease.

This clonotype was seen many times. The chain is built from TRBV7-3 and TRBJ2-2; 9 bases fit TRBD1. Unmatched junction bases numbered 4, after V lost 4 bases and J lost 1 base. Germline values: CDR1 SGHTA, CDR2 FQGTGA. This CDR3 has 16 amino acids. The DNA of the CDR3 is TGTGCCAGCAGCTCCGAGACAGGGGGGAACACCGGGGAGCTGTTTTTT. Its protein product is CASSSETGGNTGELFF.

This clonotype turned up a few times. The chain combines TRBV27 with TRBJ2-7, with D tentatively TRBD2 (5 bases). V was trimmed by 4 bases and J by 2 bases, leaving 12 bases between them. Per germline, CDR1 MNHEY and CDR2 SMNVEV (reference sequence). CDR3 length: 14 residues. The CDR3 bases are TGTGCCAGCAGTTACGCCTCCGGGGCCTACGAGCAGTACTTC. Its protein product is CASSYASGAYEQYF.

There are many counts of this clonotype. The chain employs TRBV2 and TRBJ2-2; 7 bases are a match to TRBD1. There are 15 residues in the CDR3. Germline trimming cut 1 base from V and 7 bases from J; bases unmatched to any gene: 6. Germline CDR1 and CDR2: SNHLY and FYNNEI. The CDR3 here is CASSEGQGLSGELFF. CDR3 sequence (DNA): TGTGCCAGCAGTGAAGGACAGGGCCTAAGCGGGGAGCTGTTTTTT.

Regarding this clonotype: One end of the junction does not line up with germline, which may come from a read error. This chain joins TRBV30 and TRBJ2-7; 8 bases map to TRBD2. This CDR3 spans 15 amino acids. CDR1 and CDR2 (germline): GTSNPN, SVGIG (reference sequence). The CDR3 DNA reads as TGTGCCCGGAGTGTAGCTAGCGGGCCGTCCTACGAGCAGTACTTC. This sequence encodes CARSVASGPSYEQYF.

This clonotype was detected many times. The chain couples TRBV5-6 to TRBJ2-7, with D unresolved. Trimming pared 4 bases from V and 0 bases from J, leaving 11 bases between. Germline V gene sequence: CDR1 SGHDT, CDR2 YYEEEE. This CDR3 spans 14 amino acids. The CDR3 nucleotides are TGTGCCAGCAGCCCCTCGGCAAGCTCCTACGAGCAGTACTTC. It specifies CASSPSASSYEQYF.

This clonotype was counted ten times or more. The chain joins TRBV20-1 to TRBJ2-5, with D uncertain. V gave up 7 bases and J gave up 1 base, with 16 bases separating them. From germline, CDR1 is DFQATT and CDR2 SNEGSKA (reference sequence). The CDR3 has 14 residues. CDR3 nucleotides: TGCAGTGTCTCAGGTCGGAGCGCCCAAGAGACCCAGTACTTC. Translation gives CSVSGRSAQETQYF.

The chain carries TRBV28 and TRBJ2-1; 8 bases align to TRBD2. Germline assignment: CDR1 MDHEN and CDR2 SYDVKM. V shed 2 bases, J shed 7 bases, and the junction held 10 bases outside the gene matches. The CDR3 spans 16 residues. The DNA for the CDR3 is TGTGCCAGCAGTTTACTAGGACTAGCCGGGGCTAATGAGCAGTTCTTC. This translates into CASSLLGLAGANEQFF.

This clonotype was recorded many times. The V gene is TRBV5-5, the J gene TRBJ1-2; D might be TRBD1 (5 bases). There are 16 residues in the CDR3. Germline V CDR1 and CDR2: SGHKS, YYEKEE (reference sequence). V shed 6 bases and J shed 3 bases, with 21 bases lying between them. The CDR3 coding sequence is TGTGCCAGCACACTGTTGGAGGGGCCCGAATACTATGGCTACACCTTC. Translating gives CASTLLEGPEYYGYTF.

Of note for this clonotype: The final CDR3 position lacks the conserved phenylalanine or tryptophan, pointing to a likely read error. The chain combines TRBV7-9 with TRBJ2-7; 7 bases agree with TRBD1. Germline assignment: CDR1 SEHNR and CDR2 FQNEAQ (reference sequence). The ends lost 7 bases at V and 1 base at J; junction bases unmatched: 7. The CDR3 has 14 residues. CDR3 in amino acids: CASTTRQGSYEQYL. CDR3 DNA: TGTGCCAGCACTACACGACAGGGTTCCTACGAGCAGTACCTC.

This clonotype showed up just a few times. The chain has TRBV5-1 and TRBJ2-1; D gene ambiguous. This CDR3 has 12 residues. Germline CDR1 reads SGHRS; CDR2 reads YFSETQ. The ends were cut back, 5 bases at V and 7 bases at J, with 10 bases in the middle. The CDR3 DNA follows: TGCGCCAGCAGATGGGAAGGAAATGAGCAGTTCTTC. Translating it yields CASRWEGNEQFF. Using reference TRBV5-1 and TRBJ2-1 for the parts outside the CDR3, the full variable domain is KAGVTQTPRYLIKTRGQQVTLSCSPISGHRSVSWYQQTPGQGLQFLFEYFSETQRNKGNFPGRFSGRQFSNSRSEMNVSTLELGDSALYLCASRWEGNEQFFGPGTRLTVL.

Regarding this clonotype: A much larger clone lies one base from this, so it may be a read error. This chain uses TRBV6-1 with TRBJ1-6; D uncertain. Between the trimmed V and J ends, which lost 6 bases and 5 bases, there was a span of 14 bases. CDR3 size: 15 residues. Germline V lookup: CDR1 MNHNS, CDR2 SASEGT. CDR3 sequence (DNA): TGTGCCAGCAGGGCGGTTAGGGCCGATAATTCACCCCTCCACTTT. Translation gives CASRAVRADNSPLHF.

This clonotype came up a few times. The chain has TRBV20-1 and TRBJ2-2, with 7 bases fitting TRBD2. The CDR3 has 19 residues. V dropped 4 bases and J dropped 5; count of bases not matched to a gene: 22. Germline lookup yields CDR1 DFQATT and CDR2 SNEGSKA (reference sequence). The DNA of the CDR3 is TGCAGTGCTACTTCTCCCGGGCTAGCGGAGGGGTTGTATACCGGGGAGCTGTTTTTT. Amino acids: CSATSPGLAEGLYTGELFF.

CDR3 in DNA: TGCGCCAGCAGCGAGGGACAGCCCTATGGCTACACCTTC. Translated: CASSEGQPYGYTF. This sequence joins TRBV5-1 and TRBJ1-2; TRBD1 matches 7 bases. The CDR3 has 13 residues. V lost 4 bases to trimming and J lost 4 bases; unmatched junction nucleotides: 4. CDR1 and CDR2 from the germline V gene are SGHRS and YFSETQ.

The rearrangement links TRBV12-5 to TRBJ2-2, with TRBD2 matching over 10 bases. The junction had 7 bases not matched to a gene; V was cut back by 6 bases and J by 6 bases. The CDR3 extends over 15 amino acids. Per germline, CDR1 LGHNT and CDR2 FRNRAP. Written as DNA, the CDR3 is TGTGCTAGTGGCTCTAGCGGGAGTTGGTCCGGGGAGCTGTTTTTT. Its protein product is CASGSSGSWSGELFF.

The gene calls are TRBV9 and TRBJ2-2, with D perhaps TRBD2 (6 bases). Germline V CDR1 and CDR2: SGDLS, YYNGEE. The V and J ends lost 3 bases and 3 bases respectively, with 12 bases between them. The CDR3 contains 15 residues. The CDR3 DNA reads as TGTGCCAGCAGCGGTTGGGCTAGCGACACCGGGGAGCTGTTTTTT. Translation gives CASSGWASDTGELFF. The variable domain in full, with the rest retrieved from reference TRBV9 and TRBJ2-2, is DSGVTQTPKHLITATGQRVTLRCSPRSGDLSVYWYQQSLDQGLQFLIQYYNGEERAKGNILERFSAQQFPDLHSELNLSSLELGDSALYFCASSGWASDTGELFFGEGSRLTVL.

The rearrangement joins TRBV6-5 to TRBJ1-1; D uncertain. V gave up 2 bases and J gave up 0 bases, with 7 bases separating them. In germline, CDR1 is MNHEY, CDR2 SVGAGI. This CDR3 is 14 amino acids long. CDR3 sequence: CASSYPGMNTEAFF. The CDR3 DNA is TGTGCCAGCAGTTACCCAGGAATGAACACTGAAGCTTTCTTT.

This clonotype was seen a few times. The V and J genes are TRBV24-1 and TRBJ2-2; D remains ambiguous. The CDR3 sequence is 11 residues long. V lost 9 bases, J lost 3 bases, and 4 bases lay in between. Germline values: CDR1 KGHDR, CDR2 SFDVKD. The CDR3 region is CATEDTGELFF. The CDR3 DNA is TGTGCCACCGAGGACACCGGGGAGCTGTTTTTT.

This clonotype has just a few counts. The chain recombines TRBV6-5 with TRBJ1-5; D is undetermined. V was shortened by 4 bases and J by 15 bases, with 19 bases between the two germline ends. This CDR3 is 13 amino acids long. The germline V gene has CDR1 MNHEY and CDR2 SVGAGI. CDR3: CASSLMDQSPGHF. Here the CDR3 DNA reads TGTGCCAGCAGTTTGATGGACCAGTCCCCCGGGCATTTT.

The chain is built from TRBV30 and TRBJ2-7, with D uncertain. V dropped 3 bases and J dropped 2 bases, with 5 bases sitting between them. Germline V gives CDR1 GTSNPN, CDR2 SVGIG (reference sequence). The CDR3 totals 11 residues. CDR3: CAWSNTYEQYF. The CDR3 DNA reads TGTGCCTGGAGCAATACCTACGAGCAGTACTTC.